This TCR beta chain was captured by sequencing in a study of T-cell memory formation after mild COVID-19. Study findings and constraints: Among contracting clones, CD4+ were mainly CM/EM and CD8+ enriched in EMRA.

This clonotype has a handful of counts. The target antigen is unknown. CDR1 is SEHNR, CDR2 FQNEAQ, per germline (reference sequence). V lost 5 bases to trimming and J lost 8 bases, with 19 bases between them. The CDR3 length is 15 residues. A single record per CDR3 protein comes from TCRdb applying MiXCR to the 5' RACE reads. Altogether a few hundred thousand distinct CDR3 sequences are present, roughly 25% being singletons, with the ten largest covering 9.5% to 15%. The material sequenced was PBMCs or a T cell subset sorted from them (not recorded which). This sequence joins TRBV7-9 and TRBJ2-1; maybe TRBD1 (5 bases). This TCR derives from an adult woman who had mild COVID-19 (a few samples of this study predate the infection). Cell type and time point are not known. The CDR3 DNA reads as TGTGCCAGCAGCGTCCGGGTCCCAAGGGGCGATGAGCAGTTCTTC. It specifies CASSVRVPRGDEQFF. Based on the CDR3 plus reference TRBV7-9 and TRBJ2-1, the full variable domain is DTGVSQNPRHKITKRGQNVTFRCDPISEHNRLYWYRQTLGQGPEFLTYFQNEAQLEKSRLLSDRFSAERPKGSFSTLEIQRTEQGDSAMYLCASSVRVPRGDEQFFGPGTRLTVL.